This entry lists 21 T cell receptor beta chains sequenced from one sample in a study of blood T cell repertoires in COVID-19. Sequenced by immunoSEQ multiplex PCR; TCRdb stores in-frame clones only, minus some. The table includes about 230,000 clones, approximately 87% detected once. The sample consisted of peripheral blood. The receptors originated from a woman aged 65 to 85 with active or convalescent COVID-19.

This clone was seen only once. J is TRBJ2-1 and V is TRBV10-3; D might be TRBD1 (5 bases). V lost 3 bases and J lost 9, with 9 bases in between. Germline V lookup: CDR1 ENHRY, CDR2 SYGVKD. The CDR3 is 12 amino acids. This CDR3 reads CAISDRAGEQFF. The CDR3 DNA follows: TGTGCCATCAGTGACAGGGCTGGTGAGCAGTTCTTC.

J is TRBJ2-3 and V is TRBV3-1 (or the pseudogene TRBV3-2), with TRBD1 matching 7 bases. The germline V gene has CDR1 LGHDT and CDR2 YNNKEL (reference sequence). This CDR3 has 13 residues. V trimming: 1 base; J trimming: 14 bases; junction bases outside the gene matches: 9. This CDR3 is CASSQVETGPRYF. The CDR3 DNA is TGTGCCAGCAGCCAAGTGGAGACAGGGCCGCGGTATTTT.

The chain is built from TRBV6-5 and TRBJ1-5; TRBD1 is a possible D gene (6 bases). Trimming removed 7 bases at V and 4 bases at J, with 8 bases between. There are 12 residues in the CDR3. CDR1 is MNHEY and CDR2 is SVGAGI in the germline V gene. As DNA, the CDR3 is TGTGCCAGCAATACAGGGAATCAGCCCCAGCATTTT. This encodes CASNTGNQPQHF.

The gene calls are TRBV6-1 and TRBJ1-6, with D possibly matching TRBD1 (5 bases). Germline V CDR1 and CDR2: MNHNS, SASEGT. The V gene lost 3 bases and the J gene lost 2 bases, with 11 bases spanning the gap. CDR3 length: 16 amino acids. CDR3 loop: CASSDGTGAYNSPLHF. DNA of the CDR3: TGTGCCAGCAGTGATGGGACGGGGGCCTATAATTCACCCCTCCACTTT.

The gene calls are TRBV10-3 and TRBJ1-2; D is perhaps TRBD1 (5 bases). Germline V gene lookup returns CDR1 ENHRY and CDR2 SYGVKD. The CDR3 is 15 amino acids. Trimming cost V 6 bases and J 6 bases, with 20 bases left between them. The CDR3 DNA follows: TGTGCCATCAGAACCGTCGGGGGGGAAGGGAATGGCTACACCTTC. It translates to CAIRTVGGEGNGYTF.

This sequence joins TRBV13 and TRBJ1-1, with D unclear. Trimming took 4 bases from V and 1 from J, leaving 10 bases between them. The CDR3 runs to 14 residues. Germline V gene sequence: CDR1 PRHDT, CDR2 FYEKMQ (reference sequence). CDR3 nucleotide sequence: TGTGCCAGCAGCTCCAGTTATGGGAACACTGAAGCTTTCTTT. Translating gives CASSSSYGNTEAFF.

V gene TRBV12-3 or TRBV12-4 combines with J gene TRBJ1-1, with D hard to call. The CDR3 contains 13 residues. V was pared by 4 bases and J by 3 bases, with 9 bases between. The CDR3: CASSWGGDTEAFF. CDR3 DNA sequence: TGTGCCAGCAGTTGGGGAGGAGACACTGAAGCTTTCTTT.

J is TRBJ2-1 and V is TRBV21-1; the DNA was not used to check the table's D call, TRBD2. TRBV21-1 is termed a pseudogene. The CDR3 has 14 amino acids. In DNA, the CDR3 is TGTGCCAGCAGCATGGACGGGAGGGCCGACGAGCAGTTCTTC. Its translation: CASSMDGRADEQFF.

This clone was counted a few times. The chain links TRBV6-6 to TRBJ1-5; D unclear. The CDR3 is 15 residues long. The germline gives CDR1 MNHNY, CDR2 SVGAGI (reference sequence). Trimming stripped 4 bases from V and 6 bases from J, with 16 bases between. This CDR3 is CASSLRVVDAQPQHF. The CDR3 DNA follows: TGTGCCAGCAGTTTGCGGGTCGTAGACGCTCAGCCCCAGCATTTT.

This CDR3 reads CASSADRPETQYF. CDR3 DNA: TGTGCCAGCAGCGCCGACAGGCCAGAGACCCAGTACTTC. The V gene is TRBV11-1, the J gene TRBJ2-5; a weak D match, TRBD1 (6 bases). Germline V gene sequence: CDR1 SGHAT, CDR2 FQDESV (reference sequence). Trimming removed 5 bases at V and 4 bases at J, with 11 bases between. The CDR3 covers 13 residues. Full variable domain (missing parts from reference TRBV11-1 and TRBJ2-5): EAEVAQSPRYKITEKSQAVAFWCDPISGHATLYWYRQILGQGPELLVQFQDESVVDDSQLPKDRFSAERLKGVDSTLKIQPAELGDSAMYLCASSADRPETQYFGPGTRLLVL.

The chain couples TRBV27 to TRBJ1-5; 11 bases map to TRBD1. CDR1 is MNHEY, CDR2 SMNVEV, per germline (reference sequence). Unmatched junction bases numbered 6, after V lost 6 bases and J lost 2 bases. This CDR3 has 16 residues. The CDR3 here is CASRDGQGARNQPQHF. The CDR3 nucleotides are TGTGCCAGCAGGGACGGACAGGGGGCCCGCAATCAGCCCCAGCATTTT.

The genes are TRBV11-2 and TRBJ2-1; D uncertain. The V end was cut by 5 bases, the J end by 3 bases, with 5 bases between. From germline, CDR1 is SGHAT and CDR2 FQNNGV. The length of the CDR3 is 12 residues. CDR3 protein: CASSPVYNEQFF. The CDR3 DNA sequence: TGTGCCAGCAGCCCCGTCTACAATGAGCAGTTCTTC.

This clone is a singleton in its sample. This chain links TRBV6-4 with TRBJ1-1, with D possibly being TRBD1 (6 bases). Germline assignment: CDR1 MRHNA and CDR2 SNTAGT. This CDR3 has 17 residues. V gave up 10 bases and J gave up 1 base, with 25 bases separating them. The chain's CDR3 is CANPPPPQGTENTEAFF. Here the CDR3 DNA reads TGTGCCAATCCACCCCCTCCACAGGGTACAGAGAACACTGAAGCTTTCTTT.

The chain links TRBV28 to TRBJ1-1, with TRBD1 matching 7 bases. This CDR3 contains 15 residues. The V gene end was trimmed by 6 bases and the J gene end by 1 base; junction bases not matched to a gene: 8. Germline-derived CDR1 and CDR2 are MDHEN and SYDVKM. The CDR3 reads CASSSPTGQNTEAFF. The CDR3 DNA reads TGTGCCAGCAGCAGCCCGACAGGGCAGAACACTGAAGCTTTCTTT.

The CDR3 coding sequence is TGTGCCAGCCCTCGGGGGAACACTGAAGCTTTCTTT. Translation: CASPRGNTEAFF. This chain connects TRBV6-5 to TRBJ1-1; D is unclear. The CDR3 has 12 amino acids. Per the germline V gene, CDR1 is MNHEY and CDR2 is SVGAGI. Deletions cut 8 bases from V and 1 base from J, with 8 bases between.

The rearrangement uses TRBV11-3 and TRBJ2-1; D might be TRBD2 (6 bases). Germline CDR1 reads SGHNT; CDR2 reads YENEEA. The CDR3 is made up of 15 amino acids. V shed 1 base and J shed 4 bases, with 11 bases lying between them. CDR3 protein: CASSLGGIYYNEQFF. The CDR3 nucleotides read TGTGCCAGCAGCTTAGGCGGGATTTATTACAATGAGCAGTTCTTC.

The V and J genes are TRBV6-5 and TRBJ1-4, with unresolved D. Germline V gene data show CDR1 as MNHEY and CDR2 as SVGAGI. Trimming left V 5 bases short and J 2 bases short, with 12 bases between. This CDR3 region has 15 residues. The CDR3 DNA follows: TGTGCCAGCAGTAGCTCAAGGGAGACTAATGAAAAACTGTTTTTT. Protein: CASSSSRETNEKLFF.

This chain joins TRBV7-9 and TRBJ2-7; the D gene is possibly TRBD1 (5 bases). The ends were cut back, 1 base at V and 0 bases at J, with 13 bases in the middle. Germline lookup yields CDR1 SEHNR and CDR2 FQNEAQ (reference sequence). This CDR3 has 16 amino acids. DNA of the CDR3: TGTGCCAGCAGCTTAGAACTGGACACTGACTCCTACGAGCAGTACTTC. The encoded protein is CASSLELDTDSYEQYF.

The rearrangement links TRBV28 to TRBJ1-2, with a weak D call TRBD1 (5 bases). Per germline, CDR1 MDHEN and CDR2 SYDVKM. V was cut by 2 bases and J by 6 bases, with 13 bases left in between. The length of the CDR3 is 14 residues. In DNA form, the CDR3 reads TGTGCCAGCAGTTTAGGCAACAGGTTGGATGGCTACACCTTC. Translated: CASSLGNRLDGYTF.

This chain connects TRBV11-1 to TRBJ2-1; TRBD2 matches 9 bases. Germline lookup yields CDR1 SGHAT and CDR2 FQDESV (reference sequence). The CDR3 is 14 residues long. The junction had 11 bases not matched to a gene; V was cut back by 5 bases and J by 12 bases. The CDR3 spells CASSLGVAGVGQFF. The CDR3 DNA follows: TGTGCCAGCAGCCTAGGGGTAGCGGGGGTTGGGCAGTTCTTC.

CDR3 protein: CASSLTAGGYGETQYF. CDR3 nucleotide sequence: TGTGCCAGCAGCTTGACAGCGGGGGGGTACGGGGAGACCCAGTACTTC. The rearrangement links TRBV5-4 to TRBJ2-5, with 10 bases aligning to TRBD2. The V gene's germline CDR1 is SGHNT and CDR2 YYREEE (reference sequence). The CDR3 extends over 16 amino acids. The V segment lost 1 base and the J segment 5 bases; nucleotides outside the gene matches: 8.